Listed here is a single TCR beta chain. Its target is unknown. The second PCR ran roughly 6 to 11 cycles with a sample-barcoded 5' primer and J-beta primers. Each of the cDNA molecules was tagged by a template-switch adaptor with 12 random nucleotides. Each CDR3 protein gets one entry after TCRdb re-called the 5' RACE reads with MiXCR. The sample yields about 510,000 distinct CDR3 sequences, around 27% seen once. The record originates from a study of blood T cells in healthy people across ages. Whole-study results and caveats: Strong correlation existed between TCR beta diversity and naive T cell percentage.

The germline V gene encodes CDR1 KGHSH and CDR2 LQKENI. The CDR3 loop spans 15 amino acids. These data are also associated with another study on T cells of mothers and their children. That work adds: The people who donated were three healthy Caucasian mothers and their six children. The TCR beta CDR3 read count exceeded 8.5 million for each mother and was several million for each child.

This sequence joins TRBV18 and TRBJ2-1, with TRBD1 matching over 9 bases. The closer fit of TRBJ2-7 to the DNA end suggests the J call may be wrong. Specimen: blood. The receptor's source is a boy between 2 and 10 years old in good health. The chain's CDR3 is CASSPWTGDYNEQYF. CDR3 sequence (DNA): TGTGCCAGCTCACCCTGGACAGGGGACTACAATGAGCAGTACTTC.